This TCR beta chain was found in a study of cytomegalovirus exposure and HLA in healthy donors. The study, taken as a whole, reports: TCR beta chain V- and J-gene trimming was linked, in a later analysis, to a missense variant in DCLRE1C.

The length of the CDR3 is 15 residues. CDR1 and CDR2 from the germline V gene are SGHDT and YYEEEE. V was cut by 4 bases and J by 2 bases, with 13 bases left in between. This PCR relied on a set of 60 Vbeta primers and 13 Jbeta primers. Assay: immunoSEQ multiplex PCR; the TCRdb copy retains only in-frame clones and omits some. The table has under 35,000 clones, 65% seen once; the top ten hold 20% to 25%. This clone was counted between two and nine times. The antigen remains undetermined. Sequenced input: PBMCs. This TCR derives from a man aged 50 or older in good health and CMV-seropositive. V is TRBV5-6 and J is TRBJ1-5; possibly TRBD1 for D (6 bases). In DNA form, the CDR3 reads TGTGCCAGCAGCGTGGGGGGCGAGGGCAATCAGCCCCAGCATTTT. This sequence encodes CASSVGGEGNQPQHF. Full variable domain (remainder filled in from reference TRBV5-6 and TRBJ1-5): DAGVTQSPTHLIKTRGQQVTLRCSPKSGHDTVSWYQQALGQGPQFIFQYYEEEERQRGNFPDRFSGHQFPNYSSELNVNALLLGDSALYLCASSVGGEGNQPQHFGDGTRLSIL.